The T cell receptor beta chain described here comes from a study of T cells in Graves' hyperthyroidism and ophthalmopathy (dated by TCRdb to the late 2010s). Concerning the study at large: Peripheral blood was sampled at the time of initial diagnosis, prior to any treatment. Whether ophthalmopathy could be predicted prospectively was tested in an independent validation cohort made up of about 18 hyperthyroidism patients plus 17 patients who later progressed to ophthalmopathy. TCR V-J signatures able to tell the groups apart were searched for in a discovery cohort of 100 patients, of whom approximately 40 had Graves' ophthalmopathy and 57 had stable Graves' hyperthyroidism. TCR Vbeta CDR3 sequencing of some 140 peripheral blood samples (43 ophthalmopathy, about 80 hyperthyroidism and some 17 progressor patients) is reported in the paper. The study also compared thyroid tissue and blood T-cell repertoires from about six Graves' hyperthyroidism patients. Once sampling was done, hyperthyroidism patients were given methimazole at a starting dose of 30 mg daily, whereas ophthalmopathy patients were given high-dose intravenous methylprednisolone. The 100 discovery patients were randomly split 7:3 into training and test sets. What the study reported, not specific to this receptor: A 13 V-J signature model separated ophthalmopathy from stable hyperthyroidism, with 87.88% sensitivity and roughly 84% specificity in cross-validation and 80%/75% in testing. In validation, progression to ophthalmopathy was predicted by the model with 55% to 71% sensitivity and roughly 76% specificity, a median of approximately 7.1 months before onset. Sample size was not statistically predetermined, and blinding of investigators to group allocation was not performed. Blood samples also contained most of the expanded thyroid clonotypes (frequency above 0.001), which suggests that blood repertoires may reflect thyroid immune responses.

This clonotype was detected many times. No antigen is known for it. Base qualities are not at hand, and no much larger clone is one base apart. TCR beta CDR3 regions were amplified from RNA transcripts. A first-round RT-PCR of the TCR CDR3 used the HTBI primer set with the Qiagen OneStep RT-PCR kit. The libraries were constructed in a second round of multiplex PCR and then size-selected and purified. Paired-end sequencing of the libraries was performed with 100 bp reads on an Illumina HiSeq2000. The original pipeline was this. SOAPnuke was used to process the raw data, throwing out any read that contained adapters or uncalled bases, had a mean Phred below 15, or lacked an exact constant-primer or identifier match. High-quality paired reads were merged with COPE v1.2.5, and unique nucleotide sequences were defined as clonotypes. MiTCR v1.1 was used to align the clonotypes against IMGT TRBV, TRBD and TRBJ reference segments. Only V-J combinations with frequency above 0.0001, covering approximately 99% of repertoires, were analysed. The TCS score was defined as F50 (clonal expansion) divided by E x V (chaos), with BLOSUM62-based TCRdist calculated between CDR3 peptides within each V-J. Welch's t-statistics and random forest reduced fewer than 550 V-J features to 13, which were used in a naive Bayes classifier (R e1071). TCRdb's own reprocessing of the public reads used fastp at Q25 and MiXCR and kept productive beta chains. Here each entry gathers all rows of one CDR3 protein and keeps the most common genes and DNA. TCRdb, not the original authors, processed these V and J calls. This sample gives a few hundred thousand distinct CDR3 sequences in total; about 16% of them show up just once. Clones ranked in the top ten supply 30% to 35% of the sample.

CDR1 and CDR2 are drawn from the germline V gene: MDHEN, SYDVKM. The CDR3 runs 12 residues from the cysteine to the phenylalanine. Only the CDR3 part of the read is kept: 36 bases, read in frame from the first base. The germline V and J ends show losses of 7 bases and 2 bases respectively, and no gene match explains 2 bases of the junction. A patient counted as having stable Graves' hyperthyroidism if no progression to ophthalmopathy occurred over 18 months of follow-up. Hyperthyroidism patients were aged 18 to 65 years and newly diagnosed, with disease duration of less than 2 months. Exclusion was applied to patients with uncontrolled infections, other autoimmune diseases, pregnancy or lactation. Diagnoses were established on the basis of clinical symptoms, serum thyroxine and TRAb, thyroid ultrasound, and orbital computed tomography. PBMCs were separated from approximately 10 ml of fresh peripheral blood using Ficoll-Paque density gradient centrifugation. Total RNA was extracted with Trizol reagent, and quality was checked on an Agilent 2100 Bioanalyzer.

The receptor's source is a woman aged 25 to 45 with Graves' hyperthyroidism. The chain joins TRBV28 to TRBJ2-7; the central 7 bases match TRBD1. The source material was blood. The base sequence is TGTGCCAGCACGGGGACAGCCTACGAGCAGTACTTC. Its protein is CASTGTAYEQYF. Extended through the reference TRBV28 and TRBJ2-7 proteins, this CDR3 yields the full variable domain: DVKVTQSSRYLVKRTGEKVFLECVQDMDHENMFWYRQDPGLGLRLIYFSYDVKMKEKGDIPEGYSVSREKKERFSLILESASTNQTSMYLCASTGTAYEQYFGPGTRLTVT.